The clone carrying this T cell receptor beta chain was seen repeatedly, ten times or more. Its matching antigen is unknown. TCR beta CDR3 regions were amplified from RNA. An initial round of RT-PCR targeting the TCR CDR3 relied on the HTBI primer set. TCRdb ran MiXCR on the multiplex PCR reads and lists one entry per CDR3 protein. This sample has roughly 500,000 distinct CDR3 sequences; around 22% occur once, and the top ten carry approximately 10%. Diagnostic decisions used clinical symptoms, serum thyroxine and TRAb, thyroid ultrasound and orbital computed tomography. V shed 5 bases and J shed 5 bases, with 13 bases lying between them. Looked up from germline, CDR1 is DFQATT and CDR2 is SNEGSKA (reference sequence). The CDR3 runs 13 residues. This specimen comes from a study of T cells in Graves' hyperthyroidism and ophthalmopathy. Regarding the study as a whole: Also found in blood were most expanded thyroid clonotypes above 0.001.

The rearrangement joins TRBV20-1 to TRBJ1-5; D perhaps matches TRBD1 (6 bases). The TCR comes from a woman in her thirties with Graves' ophthalmopathy. The specimen sequenced was blood. The CDR3 DNA follows: TGCAGTGCTCCGAACAGGGTGGATCAGCCCCAGCATTTT. Translating gives CSAPNRVDQPQHF.